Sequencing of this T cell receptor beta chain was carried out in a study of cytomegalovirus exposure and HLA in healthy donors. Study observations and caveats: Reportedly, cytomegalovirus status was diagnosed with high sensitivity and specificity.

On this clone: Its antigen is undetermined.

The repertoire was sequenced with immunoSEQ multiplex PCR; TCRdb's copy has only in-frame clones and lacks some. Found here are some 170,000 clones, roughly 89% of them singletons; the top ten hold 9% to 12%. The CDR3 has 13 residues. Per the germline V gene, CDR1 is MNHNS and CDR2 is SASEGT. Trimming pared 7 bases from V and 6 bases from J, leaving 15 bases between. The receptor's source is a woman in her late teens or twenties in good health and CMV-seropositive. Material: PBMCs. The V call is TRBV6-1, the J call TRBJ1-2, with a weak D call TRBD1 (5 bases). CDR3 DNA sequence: TGTGCCAGCACCCCCGATGTGACAGATGGCTACACCTTC. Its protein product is CASTPDVTDGYTF.